This TCR beta chain originates from a study of cytomegalovirus exposure and HLA in healthy donors. The length of the CDR3 is 13 residues. V shed 6 bases and J shed 2 bases, with 11 bases lying between them. The germline V gene encodes CDR1 MRHNA and CDR2 SNTAGT. The PCR had 60 Vbeta and 13 Jbeta primers. Under the authors' procedure: In a later analysis, of 80 million or so unique beta chains, about 11 million appeared in at least two donors. Using immunoSEQ multiplex PCR, the repertoire was profiled, and TCRdb retains in-frame clones only, with some absent. V and J calls and clone size are given by that table; D and trimming were obtained from the DNA. The repertoire holds around 190,000 clones, with around 80% as singletons. It was healthy bone marrow donors who served as donors. As regards this clone: Its antigen is as yet unknown.

Findings and limits, study-wide: The authors enumerated 150 to 200 TCR beta chains as linked to cytomegalovirus.

This receptor was obtained from a girl aged 2 to 9 in good health and CMV-seropositive. Sample: PBMCs. This chain connects TRBV6-4 to TRBJ2-7; D is uncertain. CDR3 DNA: TGTGCCAGCAGATCTAGAAGAGCCTACGAGCAGTACTTC. This translates into CASRSRRAYEQYF.